Here is one TCR beta chain with its context. As yet, its antigen is unknown. This specimen comes from a study of T cell clonotyping in hematopoietic cell transplantation. Study-level findings and limits: After transplant, recipient diversity fell while pathologically expanded clonotypes grew through day 180. Few recipient clonotypes overlapped donors; over 97% were de novo at given depth.

Assay used: immunoSEQ multiplex PCR; TCRdb lists only in-frame clones, some missing. Among over 10,000 clones listed, approximately 51% were seen once. This CDR3 region has 14 residues. CDR1 and CDR2 (germline): LGHNA, YSLEER. V dropped 0 bases and J dropped 5 bases, with 7 bases sitting between them. Sequencing used peripheral blood mononuclear cells. The sequence derives from a man in his forties or fifties in good health. Some clones in this sample may be carry-over from other donors' samples. This chain connects TRBV4-3 to TRBJ2-2; D gene ambiguous. The CDR3 region is CASSQERQTGELFF. CDR3 nucleotides: TGCGCCAGCAGCCAAGAGCGGCAAACCGGGGAGCTGTTTTTT.